Sequencing of this T cell receptor (beta chain) was carried out in a study of shared clonotypes between healthy human individuals. Overall study findings and caveats: Only blood was sampled, and tissue TCR repertoires likely differ from blood ones. Clonotype sharing levels among donors were expected to vary with sequencing depth.

Germline assignment: CDR1 SQVTM and CDR2 ANQGSEA. V dropped 5 bases and J dropped 4; count of bases not matched to a gene: 7. The CDR3 has 14 amino acids. The sorted-subset replicate PCRs were given roughly 200 ng DNA, which is around 29,000 T cell genomes. Data came from immunoSEQ multiplex PCR; TCRdb stores just in-frame clones and leaves some out. The table lists 800,000 to 950,000 clones, approximately 96% of them singletons, with 0.2% to 0.25% in the top ten. It was CD45RO-negative cells, positively selected for CCR7, that made up naive CD8 cells, with terminally differentiated effector memory CD45RA+ cells excluded. Concerning this clone itself: Its antigen remains unknown.

The sequenced material came from naive CD8+ T cells sorted from blood. The chain is built from TRBV29-1 and TRBJ2-2; 7 bases agree with TRBD1. This receptor was identified in a man aged 30 to 45 in good health. CDR3 bases: TGCAGCGTTTCCCCGACAGGGAGCACCGGGGAGCTGTTTTTT. This codes for CSVSPTGSTGELFF.